This entry lists 16 T cell receptor beta chains sequenced from one sample in a study of blood T cell repertoires in COVID-19. Sequenced by immunoSEQ multiplex PCR; TCRdb stores in-frame clones only, minus some. The data hold about 120,000 clones, with about four fifths observed a single time. Input material: PBMCs or T cells enriched from blood (not recorded which). The origin of the receptors is a woman aged 25 to 45 who had recovered from COVID-19.

The chain combines TRBV18 with TRBJ1-5; 7 positions match TRBD1. This CDR3 comprises 13 residues. Trimming took 6 bases from V and 9 from J; bases not matched to a gene: 8. Germline-derived CDR1 and CDR2 are KGHSH and LQKENI. CDR3 amino acids: CASSQGDLRPQHF. Here the CDR3 DNA reads TGTGCCAGCTCCCAGGGGGACTTGAGGCCCCAGCATTTT.

This chain joins TRBV4-2 and TRBJ2-1; TRBD2 might be the D (6 bases). Germline assignment: CDR1 LGHNA and CDR2 YNFKEQ. The CDR3 consists of 15 residues. V shed 4 bases and J shed 3 bases, with 13 bases lying between them. CDR3: CASSLDPTSYNEQFF. The CDR3 DNA reads as TGTGCCAGCAGCCTGGACCCGACTAGCTACAATGAGCAGTTCTTC.

The V call is TRBV2, the J call TRBJ2-1; 9 positions match TRBD2. The CDR3 extends over 12 amino acids. With 4 bases clipped from V and 11 bases from J, the junction kept 3 bases outside the gene matches. The V gene's germline CDR1 is SNHLY and CDR2 FYNNEI. The CDR3 nucleotides are TGTGCCAGCAGTGTCCCTAGCGGGAAGCAGTTCTTC. This sequence encodes CASSVPSGKQFF.

The chain links TRBV27 to TRBJ1-2; D call uncertain. Trimming shortened V by 1 base and J by 8 bases, and 17 bases separated the two germline ends. CDR1 MNHEY and CDR2 SMNVEV come from the germline V gene (reference sequence). The CDR3 contains 15 residues. The CDR3 region has the DNA TGTGCCAGCAGTTTATTGAGAGGAGCGCCGCGGGGCTACACCTTC. As protein: CASSLLRGAPRGYTF.

Ten or more counts support this clone. This chain links TRBV5-1 with TRBJ2-5; the match to TRBD1 covers 8 bases. The CDR3 is made up of 17 amino acids. V shed 0 bases and J 2 bases; nucleotides not matched to a gene: 9. CDR1 and CDR2 from the germline V gene are SGHRS and YFSETQ. CDR3: CASSLVAIGTGQETQYF. The CDR3 DNA is TGCGCCAGCAGCTTGGTGGCTATCGGGACAGGACAAGAGACCCAGTACTTC.

This clone was counted between two and nine times. The V and J genes are TRBV5-4 and TRBJ2-3; 11 bases align to TRBD2. CDR1 and CDR2 from the germline V gene are SGHNT and YYREEE (reference sequence). The V segment lost 0 bases and the J segment 0 bases; nucleotides outside the gene matches: 9. The CDR3 covers 19 residues. The CDR3 loop reads CASSLEASGRYSSTDTQYF. The CDR3 DNA is TGTGCCAGCAGCTTGGAGGCTAGCGGGAGGTACTCTAGCACAGATACGCAGTATTTT.

The chain is built from TRBV5-4 and TRBJ2-5; 14 nucleotides line up with TRBD2. V shed 0 bases, J shed 5 bases, and the junction held 6 bases outside the gene matches. Germline V lookup: CDR1 SGHNT, CDR2 YYREEE (reference sequence). The CDR3 totals 17 residues. CDR3 residues: CASSLGLAGGPGETQYF. CDR3 DNA sequence: TGTGCCAGCAGCTTGGGACTAGCGGGAGGGCCGGGGGAGACCCAGTACTTC. The variable domain in full, completed from reference TRBV5-4 and TRBJ2-5, reads ETGVTQSPTHLIKTRGQQVTLRCSSQSGHNTVSWYQQALGQGPQFIFQYYREEENGRGNFPPRFSGLQFPNYSSELNVNALELDDSALYLCASSLGLAGGPGETQYFGPGTRLLVL.

Note on this clone: This sample includes further DNA sequences coding for the same CDR3. The V call is TRBV18, the J call TRBJ1-5; TRBD1 matches at 9 bases. CDR3 length equals 15 residues. V was pared by 2 bases and J by 1 base, with 0 bases of the junction left unmatched. Germline CDR1 reads KGHSH; CDR2 reads LQKENI. In DNA, the CDR3 is TGTGCCAGCTCACCAGGACAGGGGAGCAATCAGCCCCAGCATTTT. It is translated as CASSPGQGSNQPQHF.

The rearrangement uses TRBV28 and TRBJ2-5, with D perhaps TRBD2 (7 bases). The germline gives CDR1 MDHEN, CDR2 SYDVKM. This CDR3 region has 14 residues. Trimming stripped 2 bases from V and 2 bases from J, with 9 bases between. In DNA, the CDR3 is TGTGCCAGCAGTTTAGGGGGGGCTCAAGAGACCCAGTACTTC. Translating gives CASSLGGAQETQYF.

The chain is built from TRBV13 and TRBJ2-2; a possible D gene is TRBD1 (5 bases). Germline values: CDR1 PRHDT, CDR2 FYEKMQ (reference sequence). The V gene lost 5 bases and the J gene lost 4 bases, with 20 bases spanning the gap. The CDR3 has 17 residues. Written as DNA, the CDR3 is TGTGCCAGCAGCCTTATCACAGGTCCAGGGTCCACCGGGGAGCTGTTTTTT. Protein: CASSLITGPGSTGELFF.

V gene TRBV11-2 combines with J gene TRBJ2-1; 15 bases fit TRBD2. Trimming removed 8 bases from V and 7 bases from J; junction bases left unmatched: 6. The germline V gene has CDR1 SGHAT and CDR2 FQNNGV. The CDR3 runs to 15 residues. The CDR3 reads CASSGGLAGGNEQFF. The CDR3 region has the DNA TGTGCCAGCTCGGGGGGACTAGCGGGAGGAAATGAGCAGTTCTTC.

The chain is built from TRBV30 and TRBJ1-6; D is ambiguous. Germline-derived CDR1 and CDR2 are GTSNPN and SVGIG (reference sequence). The CDR3 is made up of 13 amino acids. V was shortened by 2 bases and J by 4 bases, with 6 bases between the two germline ends. CDR3 DNA sequence: TGTGCCTGGAGTCCCGGTTATAATTCACCCCTCCACTTT. Translating it yields CAWSPGYNSPLHF.

The chain employs TRBV4-2 and TRBJ1-4; D unclear. V was cut by 0 bases and J by 0 bases, with 14 bases left in between. Germline lookup yields CDR1 LGHNA and CDR2 YNFKEQ. The CDR3 totals 18 residues. The CDR3 DNA reads as TGTGCCAGCAGCCAAGAAGTCACAGCAATTGCAACTAATGAAAAACTGTTTTTT. Protein sequence: CASSQEVTAIATNEKLFF.

The chain employs TRBV18 and TRBJ2-1; weak D call: TRBD1 (6 bases). The V end lost 3 bases, the J end lost 0 bases, and 9 bases lay between the germline ends. The germline V gene has CDR1 KGHSH and CDR2 LQKENI. The CDR3 length is 15 residues. The CDR3 is CASSPGQSSYNEQFF. CDR3 coding DNA: TGTGCCAGCTCACCTGGACAGAGCTCCTACAATGAGCAGTTCTTC.

V is TRBV6-6 and J is TRBJ2-3; D might be TRBD2 (6 bases). Between the trimmed V and J ends, which lost 8 bases and 6 bases, there was a span of 12 bases. CDR1 and CDR2 (germline): MNHNY, SVGAGI (reference sequence). The CDR3 has 12 residues. CDR3 loop: CASGEVSDTQYF. The CDR3 DNA reads as TGTGCCAGCGGGGAGGTATCGGATACGCAGTATTTT.

The genes are TRBV7-9 and TRBJ1-2; 7 nucleotides align to TRBD1. With 2 bases clipped from V and 4 bases from J, the junction kept 7 bases outside the gene matches. The CDR3 extends over 15 amino acids. Germline CDR1 reads SEHNR; CDR2 reads FQNEAQ (reference sequence). For the CDR3, the DNA is TGTGCCAGCAGCTTAACAGGGGTTCCCGGCTATGGCTACACCTTC. This codes for CASSLTGVPGYGYTF. The whole variable domain, filled in from reference TRBV7-9 and TRBJ1-2, reads DTGVSQNPRHKITKRGQNVTFRCDPISEHNRLYWYRQTLGQGPEFLTYFQNEAQLEKSRLLSDRFSAERPKGSFSTLEIQRTEQGDSAMYLCASSLTGVPGYGYTFGSGTRLTVV.